Listed below are T cell receptor beta chains from one sample, sequenced in a study of cytomegalovirus exposure and HLA in healthy donors. Method: immunoSEQ multiplex PCR; TCRdb's copy keeps in-frame clones and lacks some. The sample lists around 150,000 clones; roughly 80% were seen once. The material sequenced was PBMCs. These receptors all stem from a woman under 40 in good health and CMV-seropositive. CDR3s include the opening cysteine and the closing phenylalanine or tryptophan. Each record gives: J gene, clone size, V gene, D gene, CDR3 DNA, CDR3 protein. A D gene is named only where the DNA matches it firmly. Size values are once, few and many counts, or a class for expanded clones, and some rows have none.

j_gene: TRBJ1-3; abundance: -; v_gene: TRBV14; d_gene: -; CDR3nt: TGTGCCAGCAGCCGAGCATTATACAGGGTTAGTGGAAACACCATATATTTT; CDR3aa: CASSRALYRVSGNTIYF
j_gene: TRBJ2-2; abundance: -; v_gene: TRBV19; d_gene: -; CDR3nt: TGTGCCAGTAGTTCAGGGCGCGACACCGGGGAGCTGTTTTTT; CDR3aa: CASSSGRDTGELFF
j_gene: TRBJ2-1; abundance: -; v_gene: TRBV9; d_gene: TRBD1; CDR3nt: TGTGCCAGCAGCGCCAAGGACAGGGCGGACGATGAGCAGTTCTTC; CDR3aa: CASSAKDRADDEQFF
j_gene: TRBJ2-5; abundance: -; v_gene: TRBV9; d_gene: TRBD2; CDR3nt: TGTGCCAGCAGCGCCCAACTAGCGACGGAGACCCAGTACTTC; CDR3aa: CASSAQLATETQYF
j_gene: TRBJ1-2; abundance: once; v_gene: TRBV9; d_gene: -; CDR3nt: TGTGCCAGCAGCGCCCAGACGACAGGTTTTGGCTACACCTTC; CDR3aa: CASSAQTTGFGYTF
j_gene: TRBJ2-7; abundance: -; v_gene: TRBV28; d_gene: -; CDR3nt: TGTGCCAGCAGTTCTACGATTTTTACCTACGAGCAGTACTTC; CDR3aa: CASSSTIFTYEQYF
j_gene: TRBJ1-2; abundance: -; v_gene: TRBV6-1; d_gene: TRBD1; CDR3nt: TGTGCCAGCAGTGAGCGGGACAGGGGATGGTATGGCTACACCTTC; CDR3aa: CASSERDRGWYGYTF
j_gene: TRBJ2-4; abundance: -; v_gene: TRBV5-1; d_gene: -; CDR3nt: TGCGCCAGCAGCGTGATAGCGGAGGACATTCAGTACTTC; CDR3aa: CASSVIAEDIQYF
j_gene: TRBJ1-1; abundance: -; v_gene: TRBV12-5; d_gene: -; CDR3nt: TGTGCTAGTGGTCCGGGGAGTGAAGCTTTCTTT; CDR3aa: CASGPGSEAFF
j_gene: TRBJ2-1; abundance: once; v_gene: TRBV19; d_gene: -; CDR3nt: TGTGCCAGTAGTATAGATCAGGGTCGAGTTCCCATCCATGAGCAGTTCTTC; CDR3aa: CASSIDQGRVPIHEQFF
j_gene: TRBJ2-7; abundance: -; v_gene: TRBV29-1; d_gene: TRBD1; CDR3nt: TGCAGCGTTGAAGTGGGACAGGCCACCTACGAGCAGTACTTC; CDR3aa: CSVEVGQATYEQYF
j_gene: TRBJ2-3; abundance: -; v_gene: TRBV7-8; d_gene: -; CDR3nt: TGTGCCAGCAGCTCCCCCGGGTTCTCGGCCCGGTCTAGCACAGATACGCAGTATTTT; CDR3aa: CASSSPGFSARSSTDTQYF
j_gene: TRBJ2-1; abundance: -; v_gene: TRBV7-9; d_gene: TRBD2; CDR3nt: TGTGCCAGCAGCACTAGCGGGGGGTACAATGAGCAGTTCTTC; CDR3aa: CASSTSGGYNEQFF
j_gene: TRBJ1-3; abundance: -; v_gene: TRBV7-9; d_gene: TRBD1; CDR3nt: TGTGCCAGCAGCACCGGACAGGGTCGAGGAAACATCATATATTTT; CDR3aa: CASSTGQGRGNIIYF
j_gene: TRBJ2-3; abundance: -; v_gene: TRBV7-2; d_gene: -; CDR3nt: TGTGCCAGCAGCTTATCGACCCGCAGGGCAGATACGCAGTATTTT; CDR3aa: CASSLSTRRADTQYF
j_gene: TRBJ1-6; abundance: -; v_gene: TRBV7-9; d_gene: TRBD1; CDR3nt: TGTGCCAGCAGCTTAAGACAGGGCTTACCTAATTCACCCCTCCACTTT; CDR3aa: CASSLRQGLPNSPLHF
j_gene: TRBJ2-7; abundance: -; v_gene: TRBV19; d_gene: TRBD1; CDR3nt: TGTGCCAGTAGTCTCCAAGGACAGGGGAGCGAGCAGTACTTC; CDR3aa: CASSLQGQGSEQYF
j_gene: TRBJ2-5; abundance: -; v_gene: TRBV2; d_gene: -; CDR3nt: TGTGCCAGCAGTGAAGCGCTTCTGGGGCAGGGAAGAAGAAAGACCCAGTACTTC; CDR3aa: CASSEALLGQGRRKTQYF
j_gene: TRBJ1-1; abundance: -; v_gene: TRBV7-3; d_gene: -; CDR3nt: TGTGCCAGCAGCTTAACGGCGGAGGGCTACACTGAAGCTTTCTTT; CDR3aa: CASSLTAEGYTEAFF
j_gene: TRBJ2-7; abundance: -; v_gene: TRBV10-3; d_gene: TRBD1; CDR3nt: TGTGCCATCAGCGGACAGGCCTGGAGCTCCTACGAGCAGTACTTC; CDR3aa: CAISGQAWSSYEQYF
j_gene: TRBJ2-2; abundance: few; v_gene: TRBV5-6; d_gene: TRBD1; CDR3nt: TGTGCCAGCAGCTTGGCCGGGACAGGGGCCGGGGAGCTGTTTTTT; CDR3aa: CASSLAGTGAGELFF
j_gene: TRBJ1-2; abundance: few; v_gene: TRBV5-8; d_gene: -; CDR3nt: TGTGCCAGCAGCTACCCAGGGGTCGCTTATGGCTACACCTTC; CDR3aa: CASSYPGVAYGYTF
j_gene: TRBJ1-2; abundance: once; v_gene: TRBV7-8; d_gene: -; CDR3nt: TGTGCCAGCAGCCCCCCAGATAACTATGGCTACACCTTC; CDR3aa: CASSPPDNYGYTF
j_gene: TRBJ2-1; abundance: -; v_gene: TRBV7-2; d_gene: TRBD1; CDR3nt: TGTGCCAGCAGCTTATACAGGGGCAATGAGCAGTTCTTC; CDR3aa: CASSLYRGNEQFF
j_gene: TRBJ2-5; abundance: once; v_gene: TRBV2; d_gene: -; CDR3nt: TGTGCCAGCAGCTACGGAGAAGAGACCCAGTACTTC; CDR3aa: CASSYGEETQYF
j_gene: TRBJ1-2; abundance: few; v_gene: TRBV19; d_gene: -; CDR3nt: TGTGCCAGTACCGTATCAGGTTACCGAGGCTACACCTTC; CDR3aa: CASTVSGYRGYTF
j_gene: TRBJ2-3; abundance: -; v_gene: TRBV4-1; d_gene: TRBD2; CDR3nt: TGCGCCAGCAGCCAAGTGGGTAGCGGGTTCACAGATACGCAGTATTTT; CDR3aa: CASSQVGSGFTDTQYF
j_gene: TRBJ2-4; abundance: -; v_gene: TRBV10-3; d_gene: TRBD2; CDR3nt: TGTGCCATCAGTGACAGCGGGGAGGCCAAAAACATTCAGTACTTC; CDR3aa: CAISDSGEAKNIQYF
j_gene: TRBJ2-3; abundance: -; v_gene: TRBV7-9; d_gene: -; CDR3nt: TGTGCCAGCAGCTTAGCGCAGGTGGTCACAGATACGCAGTATTTT; CDR3aa: CASSLAQVVTDTQYF
j_gene: TRBJ1-2; abundance: -; v_gene: TRBV28; d_gene: -; CDR3nt: TGTGCCAGCACTACTACAACGGGGGTAAAGTGGGATGGCTACACCTTC; CDR3aa: CASTTTTGVKWDGYTF
j_gene: TRBJ2-2; abundance: -; v_gene: TRBV4-2; d_gene: TRBD1; CDR3nt: TGTGCCAGCAGCCAAGATCAGGACAGGGGGGCGTACACCGGGGAGCTGTTTTTT; CDR3aa: CASSQDQDRGAYTGELFF
j_gene: TRBJ1-6; abundance: -; v_gene: TRBV9; d_gene: TRBD1; CDR3nt: TGTGCCAGCACCCCCCGGGACAGCGGGCATAATTCACCCCTCCACTTT; CDR3aa: CASTPRDSGHNSPLHF
j_gene: TRBJ2-3; abundance: -; v_gene: TRBV5-4; d_gene: -; CDR3nt: TGTGCCAGCAGCCCCGCGAACACAGATACGCAGTATTTT; CDR3aa: CASSPANTDTQYF
j_gene: TRBJ2-7; abundance: -; v_gene: TRBV6-1; d_gene: -; CDR3nt: TGTGCCAGCAGTGAAGGTCCGGGTTTAGTCTACGAGCAGTACTTC; CDR3aa: CASSEGPGLVYEQYF
j_gene: TRBJ2-5; abundance: few; v_gene: TRBV5-6; d_gene: TRBD2; CDR3nt: TGTGCCAGCAGCGTTACTAGCGGGGGGGCCCGAGAGACCCAGTACTTC; CDR3aa: CASSVTSGGARETQYF
j_gene: TRBJ1-2; abundance: -; v_gene: TRBV9; d_gene: -; CDR3nt: TGTGCCAGCAGCGTCTTCTCCGGCAGGTCTAACTATGGCTACACCTTC; CDR3aa: CASSVFSGRSNYGYTF
j_gene: TRBJ1-2; abundance: once; v_gene: TRBV7-2; d_gene: -; CDR3nt: TGTGCCAGCAGCTCTGGGGGGGGTTATGGCTACACCTTC; CDR3aa: CASSSGGGYGYTF
j_gene: TRBJ1-1; abundance: -; v_gene: TRBV10-3; d_gene: -; CDR3nt: TGTGCCTCCACCCCAAACTGGAACACTGAAGCTTTCTTT; CDR3aa: CASTPNWNTEAFF
j_gene: TRBJ2-7; abundance: -; v_gene: TRBV18; d_gene: -; CDR3nt: TGTGCCAGCTCACGACAAACCTACGAGCAGTACTTC; CDR3aa: CASSRQTYEQYF
j_gene: TRBJ2-1; abundance: once; v_gene: TRBV9; d_gene: TRBD2; CDR3nt: TGTGCCAGCAGCGTAGGAGCGGGGGGTTACAATGAGCAGTTCTTC; CDR3aa: CASSVGAGGYNEQFF
j_gene: TRBJ2-5; abundance: -; v_gene: TRBV5-1; d_gene: -; CDR3nt: TGCGCCAGCAGCTTCTCTACAGCAGGGGAAGAGACCCAGTACTTC; CDR3aa: CASSFSTAGEETQYF
j_gene: TRBJ2-3; abundance: -; v_gene: TRBV4-2; d_gene: TRBD1; CDR3nt: TGTGCCAGCAGCCTCGGGCGAATTACAGGGGCCGGCACAGATACGCAGTATTTT; CDR3aa: CASSLGRITGAGTDTQYF
j_gene: TRBJ2-2; abundance: -; v_gene: TRBV5-1; d_gene: -; CDR3nt: TGCGCCAGCAGCTTGGAGGGGGACGGGGAGCTGTTTTTT; CDR3aa: CASSLEGDGELFF
j_gene: TRBJ1-2; abundance: once; v_gene: TRBV10-3; d_gene: -; CDR3nt: TGTGCCATCACTCGTGCTAACTATGGCTACACCTTC; CDR3aa: CAITRANYGYTF
j_gene: TRBJ2-5; abundance: -; v_gene: TRBV11-3; d_gene: -; CDR3nt: TGTGCCAGCAGCCGAACATCACAAGAGACCCAGTACTTC; CDR3aa: CASSRTSQETQYF
j_gene: TRBJ2-5; abundance: -; v_gene: TRBV9; d_gene: -; CDR3nt: TGTGCCAGCAGCGTAGTCGGGGGGCTGGCGGAGACCCAGTACTTC; CDR3aa: CASSVVGGLAETQYF
j_gene: TRBJ1-4; abundance: -; v_gene: TRBV5-1; d_gene: -; CDR3nt: TGCGCCAGCAGCTTGGACGTCGGGAGTGAAAAACTGTTTTTT; CDR3aa: CASSLDVGSEKLFF
j_gene: TRBJ1-1; abundance: few; v_gene: TRBV7-8; d_gene: -; CDR3nt: TGTGCCAGCAGCTTAGCGACGCGTCTTAAGGGGAAGGACACTGAAGCTTTCTTT; CDR3aa: CASSLATRLKGKDTEAFF
j_gene: TRBJ2-7; abundance: -; v_gene: TRBV11-2; d_gene: -; CDR3nt: TGTGCCAGCAGCTTACCCGGGGTCCCCTACGAGCAGTACTTC; CDR3aa: CASSLPGVPYEQYF
j_gene: TRBJ2-1; abundance: -; v_gene: TRBV7-2; d_gene: TRBD2; CDR3nt: TGTGCCAGCAGCTGGGAAGGGACTAGCGGGGGGATAGGGAATGAGCAGTTCTTC; CDR3aa: CASSWEGTSGGIGNEQFF
j_gene: TRBJ2-7; abundance: -; v_gene: TRBV7-9; d_gene: -; CDR3nt: TGTGCCAGCAGCTTACCTATAGGGGTAAGCTCCTACGAACAGTACTTC; CDR3aa: CASSLPIGVSSYEQYF
j_gene: TRBJ1-6; abundance: -; v_gene: TRBV30; d_gene: TRBD1; CDR3nt: TGTGCCTGGAGTGAGACAGGGGTCTCACCCCTCCACTTT; CDR3aa: CAWSETGVSPLHF
j_gene: TRBJ1-2; abundance: -; v_gene: TRBV28; d_gene: -; CDR3nt: TGTGCCACCGACCGGGGGATCTATGGCTACACCTTC; CDR3aa: CATDRGIYGYTF
j_gene: TRBJ1-2; abundance: once; v_gene: TRBV6-1; d_gene: -; CDR3nt: TGTGCCAGCAGTGAAGCGGGTCGGGGGTATGGCTACACCTTC; CDR3aa: CASSEAGRGYGYTF
j_gene: TRBJ2-7; abundance: -; v_gene: TRBV4-3; d_gene: TRBD1; CDR3nt: TGCGCCAGCAGCCACGGACAGGGCTACGAGCAGTACTTC; CDR3aa: CASSHGQGYEQYF